These 31 T cell receptor beta chains originate from one sample sequenced in a study of blood T cell repertoires in COVID-19. This table comes from immunoSEQ multiplex PCR, and its TCRdb copy is limited to in-frame clones, with some not included. The sample has some 260,000 clones; less than 85% are singletons. The sample taken for sequencing was peripheral blood. The origin of the receptors is a woman aged 18-35 years with acute or convalescent COVID-19.

This chain connects TRBV27 to TRBJ2-5; 13 bases are a match to TRBD2. The CDR3 is 16 residues long. The trim removed 5 bases at V and 5 bases at J, leaving 8 bases unmatched. CDR1 is MNHEY, CDR2 SMNVEV, per germline (reference sequence). Written as DNA, the CDR3 is TGTGCCAGCAGTCCCGGACTAGCGGGAGTAGTGGAGACCCAGTACTTC. It yields the protein CASSPGLAGVVETQYF.

The rearrangement links TRBV5-1 to TRBJ2-6, with D perhaps matching TRBD2 (6 bases). Germline V gene lookup returns CDR1 SGHRS and CDR2 YFSETQ. The CDR3 has 18 amino acids. Between the trimmed V and J ends, which lost 0 bases and 0 bases, there was a span of 13 bases. For the CDR3, the DNA is TGCGCCAGCAGCTTGGTCGTCCAGGGAGGCTCTGGGGCCAACGTCCTGACTTTC. Translation gives CASSLVVQGGSGANVLTF.

This rearrangement joins TRBV4-2 to TRBJ2-7, with 7 bases lining up with TRBD2. Per the germline V gene, CDR1 is LGHNA and CDR2 is YNFKEQ. There are 15 residues in the CDR3. With 2 bases clipped from V and 2 bases from J, the junction kept 6 bases outside the gene matches. CDR3 protein: CASSQPSGKPYEQYF. DNA for the CDR3: TGTGCCAGCAGCCAACCAAGCGGGAAACCCTACGAGCAGTACTTC.

The CDR3: CASSQDLNQPQHF. CDR3 DNA: TGTGCCAGCAGCCAAGATCTTAATCAGCCCCAGCATTTT. The chain carries TRBV4-2 and TRBJ1-5; D is uncertain. Per germline, CDR1 LGHNA and CDR2 YNFKEQ. Trimming cost V 0 bases and J 4 bases, with 4 bases left between them. CDR3 length: 13 amino acids.

This chain connects TRBV7-6 to TRBJ2-1; TRBD2 matches at 11 bases. The CDR3 is 17 amino acids. CDR1 and CDR2 (germline): SGHVS, FNYEAQ. V trimming: 1 base; J trimming: 7 bases; junction bases outside the gene matches: 9. The CDR3 reads CASSLGLAGGRGNEQFF. CDR3 bases: TGTGCCAGCAGCTTAGGGCTAGCGGGAGGCCGGGGGAATGAGCAGTTCTTC.

This clone was seen more than once but under ten times. The chain employs TRBV5-1 and TRBJ2-1, with D perhaps TRBD2 (6 bases). The CDR3 has 16 amino acids. V was shortened by 3 bases and J by 5 bases, with 18 bases between the two germline ends. Germline assignment: CDR1 SGHRS and CDR2 YFSETQ. The CDR3 coding sequence is TGCGCCAGCAGCTCCTCCGGGACTCTCCCGAACAATGAGCAGTTCTTC. Protein sequence: CASSSSGTLPNNEQFF. The full variable domain, in which reference TRBV5-1 and TRBJ2-1 provide the parts outside the CDR3, is KAGVTQTPRYLIKTRGQQVTLSCSPISGHRSVSWYQQTPGQGLQFLFEYFSETQRNKGNFPGRFSGRQFSNSRSEMNVSTLELGDSALYLCASSSSGTLPNNEQFFGPGTRLTVL.

CDR3 nucleotide sequence: TGTGCCAGCAGCCCTACCGTATCAGGCTCTTCGATCTACGAGCAGTACTTC. It is translated as CASSPTVSGSSIYEQYF. This chain links TRBV14 with TRBJ2-7; no clear D gene. The CDR3 has 17 amino acids. V lost 4 bases, J lost 3 bases, and 22 bases lay in between. Germline V gives CDR1 SGHDN, CDR2 FVKESK. Filled out from reference TRBV14 and TRBJ2-7, the complete variable domain reads EAGVTQFPSHSVIEKGQTVTLRCDPISGHDNLYWYRRVMGKEIKFLLHFVKESKQDESGMPNNRFLAERTGGTYSTLKVQPAELEDSGVYFCASSPTVSGSSIYEQYFGPGTRLTVT.

A single count supports this clone. The chain links TRBV6-5 to TRBJ2-2; 9 bases fit TRBD2. CDR1 and CDR2 (germline): MNHEY, SVGAGI. CDR3 length equals 16 residues. Germline trimming cut 3 bases from V and 4 bases from J; bases unmatched to any gene: 6. The chain's CDR3 is CASSYGSGSFTGELFF. Here the CDR3 DNA reads TGTGCCAGCAGTTATGGTAGCGGGAGTTTCACCGGGGAGCTGTTTTTT.

V and J are TRBV24-1 and TRBJ1-6; D perhaps matches TRBD1 (5 bases). CDR1 is KGHDR and CDR2 is SFDVKD in the germline V gene. There are 19 residues in the CDR3. V lost 3 bases to trimming and J lost 4 bases, with 21 bases between them. CDR3 nucleotide sequence: TGTGCCACCAGTGATGATGCAGGGATCCGCCTAAATTATAATTCACCCCTCCACTTT. It is translated as CATSDDAGIRLNYNSPLHF.

The chain uses TRBV7-6 and TRBJ2-1, with D perhaps TRBD1 (6 bases). This CDR3 has 16 residues. V shed 4 bases and J shed 10 bases, with 23 bases lying between them. Germline V gives CDR1 SGHVS, CDR2 FNYEAQ. CDR3 nucleotide sequence: TGTGCCAGCAGCTCCCCATTTGGGGAAAGGGGGAGCGAGCAGTTCTTC. Translated: CASSSPFGERGSEQFF.

The chain recombines TRBV7-9 with TRBJ1-3; D gene uncertain. This CDR3 comprises 16 residues. CDR1 is SEHNR, CDR2 FQNEAQ, per germline (reference sequence). Trimming removed 0 bases from V and 0 bases from J, with 9 bases in between. The CDR3: CASSLAQASSGNTIYF. CDR3 sequence (DNA): TGTGCCAGCAGCTTAGCGCAAGCGAGCTCTGGAAACACCATATATTTT. Based on the CDR3 plus reference TRBV7-9 and TRBJ1-3, the full variable domain is DTGVSQNPRHKITKRGQNVTFRCDPISEHNRLYWYRQTLGQGPEFLTYFQNEAQLEKSRLLSDRFSAERPKGSFSTLEIQRTEQGDSAMYLCASSLAQASSGNTIYFGEGSWLTVV.

In its sample, this clone was seen many times. The V gene is TRBV4-3, the J gene TRBJ2-1, with 8 bases matching TRBD2. J gave up 5 bases and V 0 bases, and 6 bases lay outside the gene matches. The CDR3 spans 16 residues. Per the germline V gene, CDR1 is LGHNA and CDR2 is YSLEER. CDR3 sequence (DNA): TGCGCCAGCAGCCAAGATCCCACGGGAGGGAACAATGAGCAGTTCTTC. Residues: CASSQDPTGGNNEQFF.

The V call is TRBV5-8, the J call TRBJ2-2; 14 bases align to TRBD2. The CDR3 is made up of 19 amino acids. CDR1 and CDR2 (germline): SGHTS, YDEGEE. V dropped 3 bases and J dropped 3; count of bases not matched to a gene: 10. CDR3 loop: CASSSGLAGEFRDTGELFF. The CDR3 DNA follows: TGTGCCAGCAGCTCGGGACTAGCGGGAGAATTTCGGGACACCGGGGAGCTGTTTTTT.

This chain joins TRBV4-1 and TRBJ1-4; 7 bases are shared with TRBD1. The ends lost 1 base at V and 7 bases at J; junction bases unmatched: 6. This CDR3 comprises 15 residues. CDR1 is MGHRA, CDR2 YSYEKL, per germline. CDR3 residues: CASSQGYRGPEKLFF. CDR3 DNA: TGCGCCAGCAGCCAAGGGTATAGGGGGCCTGAAAAACTGTTTTTT.

The V call is TRBV29-1, the J call TRBJ2-2, with 7 positions matching TRBD1. CDR1 SQVTM and CDR2 ANQGSEA come from the germline V gene. The CDR3 spans 14 residues. The junction had 5 bases not matched to a gene; V was cut back by 6 bases and J by 1 base. The DNA for the CDR3 is TGCAGCGTAAGAGGGGGCAAGAACACCGGGGAGCTGTTTTTT. This codes for CSVRGGKNTGELFF.

The chain uses TRBV19 and TRBJ1-2; maybe TRBD1 (6 bases). The CDR3 is made up of 12 amino acids. Germline V gives CDR1 LNHDA, CDR2 SQIVND (reference sequence). V was shortened by 7 bases and J by 1 base, with 7 bases between the two germline ends. CDR3 amino acids: CASNRVNYGYTF. CDR3 coding DNA: TGTGCCAGTAACAGGGTTAACTATGGCTACACCTTC.

The chain is built from TRBV27 and TRBJ2-7; 7 bases are a match to TRBD1. The CDR3 is 15 amino acids. CDR1 is MNHEY, CDR2 SMNVEV, per germline (reference sequence). V dropped 4 bases and J dropped 3; count of bases not matched to a gene: 9. The CDR3 DNA is TGTGCCAGCAGTTCACAGGGGCTGAGACTCTACGAGCAGTACTTC. As protein: CASSSQGLRLYEQYF.

The chain uses TRBV27 and TRBJ1-1; TRBD1 might be the D (6 bases). Trimming took off 6 bases at V and 5 bases at J, with 13 bases between the two ends. CDR1 is MNHEY, CDR2 SMNVEV, per germline (reference sequence). The CDR3 is 13 amino acids. The CDR3 reads CASRVGARTEAFF. CDR3 nucleotides: TGTGCCAGCAGGGTGGGGGCGCGAACTGAAGCTTTCTTT.

This rearrangement joins TRBV7-2 to TRBJ1-5, with a weak D call TRBD1 (6 bases). V was shortened by 1 base and J by 9 bases, with 19 bases between the two germline ends. The CDR3 runs to 16 residues. The V gene's germline CDR1 is SGHTA and CDR2 FQGNSA. The DNA for the CDR3 is TGTGCCAGCAGCTTAGGTGAGGGACATCGAGAATGGCCCCAGCATTTT. Its protein is CASSLGEGHREWPQHF. The entire variable domain, with the rest obtained from reference TRBV7-2 and TRBJ1-5, is as follows: GAGVSQSPSNKVTEKGKDVELRCDPISGHTALYWYRQSLGQGLEFLIYFQGNSAPDKSGLPSDRFSAERTGGSVSTLTIQRTQQEDSAVYLCASSLGEGHREWPQHFGDGTRLSIL.

The chain carries TRBV6-4 and TRBJ2-7; D remains unclear. Germline V gene data show CDR1 as MRHNA and CDR2 as SNTAGT. The CDR3 is 12 residues long. V lost 6 bases and J lost 2, with 8 bases in between. The CDR3 protein is CASRSVPYEQYF. CDR3 coding DNA: TGTGCCAGCAGGTCAGTCCCCTACGAGCAGTACTTC.

V and J are TRBV6-5 and TRBJ2-7; TRBD2 agrees at 9 bases. This CDR3 comprises 15 residues. Germline V gene lookup returns CDR1 MNHEY and CDR2 SVGAGI. The V and J ends lost 1 base and 5 bases, in that order; junction bases with no gene match: 6. The CDR3 coding sequence is TGTGCCAGCAGTTACTTGGGACTAGCCAGCGACGAGCAGTACTTC. This encodes CASSYLGLASDEQYF.

The chain uses TRBV28 and TRBJ1-1; D is uncertain. The length of the CDR3 is 17 residues. The V end lost 1 base, the J end lost 0 bases, and 15 bases lay between the germline ends. Germline V gene data show CDR1 as MDHEN and CDR2 as SYDVKM. Here the CDR3 reads CASSLFLGARMNTEAFF. CDR3 coding DNA: TGTGCCAGCAGTTTATTCTTGGGTGCGAGGATGAACACTGAAGCTTTCTTT.

The chain employs TRBV2 and TRBJ1-1; perhaps TRBD1 as D (5 bases). The V end lost 2 bases, the J end lost 6 bases, and 7 bases lay between the germline ends. CDR1 SNHLY and CDR2 FYNNEI come from the germline V gene. CDR3 length: 12 amino acids. In DNA, the CDR3 is TGTGCCAGCAGTGAAAGGGGCCCTGAAGCTTTCTTT. It is translated as CASSERGPEAFF.

This clone was seen more than once but under ten times. The chain recombines TRBV9 with TRBJ2-1; 8 bases agree with TRBD2. Germline CDR1 SGDLS, CDR2 YYNGEE. CDR3 size: 19 residues. V lost 4 bases and J lost 8; bases outside the gene matches: 23. For the CDR3, the DNA is TGTGCCAGCAGCCCCTCGACCCTCGGGTGGGGGACTAGGGCACATGAGCAGTTCTTC. Its protein is CASSPSTLGWGTRAHEQFF.

V usage is TRBV6-5 and J usage is TRBJ2-7; TRBD1 matches 9 bases. Germline V gene data show CDR1 as MNHEY and CDR2 as SVGAGI. The junction had 4 bases not matched to a gene; V was cut back by 5 bases and J by 2 bases. The CDR3 covers 14 residues. The CDR3 loop is CASSTNRGPYEQYF. The CDR3, as DNA: TGTGCCAGCAGTACCAACAGGGGGCCCTACGAGCAGTACTTC.

The chain combines TRBV27 with TRBJ1-6; 7 nucleotides align to TRBD1. The CDR3 runs 17 residues. With V trimmed by 3 bases and J by 4 bases, 9 bases remained unmatched. Per germline, CDR1 MNHEY and CDR2 SMNVEV (reference sequence). The CDR3 DNA sequence: TGTGCCAGCAGTTTTTCGACAGGGTCCCTTTATAATTCACCCCTCCACTTT. This translates into CASSFSTGSLYNSPLHF.

The rearrangement uses TRBV7-8 and TRBJ2-4, with TRBD2 matching over 7 bases. CDR1 SGHVS and CDR2 FQNEAQ come from the germline V gene. V lost 5 bases and J lost 0; bases outside the gene matches: 10. CDR3 length equals 17 residues. CDR3 sequence (DNA): TGTGCCAGCAGCCAGGGCGACAGCGGGAAAGCCAAAAACATTCAGTACTTC. Protein product: CASSQGDSGKAKNIQYF.

This clone was seen at least ten times. The chain joins TRBV5-1 to TRBJ1-2; TRBD1 is a possible D gene (6 bases). The germline gives CDR1 SGHRS, CDR2 YFSETQ. The CDR3 has 15 amino acids. Trimming took 0 bases from V and 3 from J, leaving 12 bases between them. The CDR3 protein is CASSLGDTLDYGYTF. In DNA form, the CDR3 reads TGCGCCAGCAGCTTGGGGGACACTTTGGACTATGGCTACACCTTC.

In this sample, this clone turned up once. This chain uses TRBV10-3 with TRBJ2-3; 10 nucleotides align to TRBD2. CDR3 length: 15 residues. V trimming: 5 bases; J trimming: 5 bases; junction bases outside the gene matches: 7. Per the germline V gene, CDR1 is ENHRY and CDR2 is SYGVKD. The CDR3 DNA sequence: TGTGCCATCAGTCCGACTAGCGGGTGGGGAGATACGCAGTATTTT. This encodes CAISPTSGWGDTQYF.

The gene calls are TRBV7-9 and TRBJ1-1; D unclear. The germline CDR1 and CDR2 sequences are SEHNR and FQNEAQ (reference sequence). The CDR3 spans 13 residues. Trimming removed 6 bases from V and 1 base from J, with 9 bases in between. The chain's CDR3 is CASRQSTNTEAFF. In nucleotides, the CDR3 is TGTGCCAGCAGACAGAGCACGAACACTGAAGCTTTCTTT.

This clone was seen a single time. This chain connects TRBV5-1 to TRBJ1-6, with D possibly being TRBD1 (6 bases). V shed 0 bases and J shed 7 bases, with 11 bases lying between them. The CDR3 contains 15 residues. CDR1 and CDR2 (germline): SGHRS, YFSETQ. The CDR3 sequence: CASSLVGQVNSPLHF. For the CDR3, the DNA is TGCGCCAGCAGCTTGGTGGGACAAGTAAATTCACCCCTCCACTTT.